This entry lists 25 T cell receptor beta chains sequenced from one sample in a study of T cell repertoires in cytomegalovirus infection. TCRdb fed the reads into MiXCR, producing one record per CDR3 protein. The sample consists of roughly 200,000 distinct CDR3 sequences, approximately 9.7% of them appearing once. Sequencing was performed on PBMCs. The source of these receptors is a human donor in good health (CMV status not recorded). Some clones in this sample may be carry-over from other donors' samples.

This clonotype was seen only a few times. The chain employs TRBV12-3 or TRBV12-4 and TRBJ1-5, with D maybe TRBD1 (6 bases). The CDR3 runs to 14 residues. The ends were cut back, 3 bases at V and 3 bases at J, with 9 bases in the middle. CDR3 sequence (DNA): TGTGCCAGCAGTTTTTCAGGGGACAATCAGCCCCAGCATTTT. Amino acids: CASSFSGDNQPQHF.

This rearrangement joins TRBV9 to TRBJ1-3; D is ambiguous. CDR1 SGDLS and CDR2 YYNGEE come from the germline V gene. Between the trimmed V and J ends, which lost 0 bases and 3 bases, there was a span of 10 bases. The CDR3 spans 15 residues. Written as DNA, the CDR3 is TGTGCCAGCAGCGTAGATTGGGCTTTTGGAAACACCATATATTTT. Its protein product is CASSVDWAFGNTIYF.

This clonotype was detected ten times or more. CDR3 sequence: CSARTGGTYGYTF. The CDR3 bases are TGCAGTGCTAGAACAGGGGGCACCTATGGCTACACCTTC. The chain combines TRBV20-1 with TRBJ1-2, with 9 bases aligning to TRBD1. The V gene's germline CDR1 is DFQATT and CDR2 SNEGSKA (reference sequence). After removal of 2 bases from V and 4 bases from J, the junction contained 2 bases not matched to a gene. CDR3 size: 13 residues.

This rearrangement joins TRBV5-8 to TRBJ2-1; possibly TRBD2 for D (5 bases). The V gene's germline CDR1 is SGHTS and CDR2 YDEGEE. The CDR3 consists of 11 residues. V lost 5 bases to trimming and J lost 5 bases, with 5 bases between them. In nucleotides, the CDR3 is TGTGCCAGCAGGCGGGACAATGAGCAGTTCTTC. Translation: CASRRDNEQFF.

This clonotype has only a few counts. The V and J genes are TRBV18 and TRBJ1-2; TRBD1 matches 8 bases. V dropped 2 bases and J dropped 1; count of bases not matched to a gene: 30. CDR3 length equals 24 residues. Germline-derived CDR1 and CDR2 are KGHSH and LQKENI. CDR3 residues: CASSPALGQGDRNLPPGSNYGYTF. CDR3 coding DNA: TGTGCCAGCTCACCAGCCCTGGGGCAGGGGGACAGGAACCTTCCCCCCGGTAGTAACTATGGCTACACCTTC.

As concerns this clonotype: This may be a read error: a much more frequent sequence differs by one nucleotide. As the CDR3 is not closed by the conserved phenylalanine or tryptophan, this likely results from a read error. CDR3 sequence (DNA): TGTGCCAGCAGTACCCAGGGGTATGAGCAGTTCTTA. This sequence encodes CASSTQGYEQFL. The V call is TRBV28, the J call TRBJ2-1, with D possibly being TRBD1 (6 bases). CDR1 is MDHEN, CDR2 SYDVKM, per germline. CDR3 length: 12 amino acids. Trimming cost V 5 bases and J 8 bases, with 10 bases left between them.

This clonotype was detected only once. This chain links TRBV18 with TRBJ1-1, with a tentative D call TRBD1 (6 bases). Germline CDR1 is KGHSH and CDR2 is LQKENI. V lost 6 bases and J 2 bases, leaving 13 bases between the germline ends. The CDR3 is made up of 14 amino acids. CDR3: CASSHGQKNTEAFF. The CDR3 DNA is TGTGCCAGCTCCCACGGACAGAAAAACACTGAAGCTTTCTTT.

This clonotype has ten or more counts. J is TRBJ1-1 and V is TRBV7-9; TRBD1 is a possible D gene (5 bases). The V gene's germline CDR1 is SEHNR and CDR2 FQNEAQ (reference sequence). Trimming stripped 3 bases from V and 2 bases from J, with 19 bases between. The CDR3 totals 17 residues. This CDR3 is CASSFPAGRRYNTEAFF. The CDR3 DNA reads TGTGCCAGCAGCTTTCCCGCGGGGCGCAGGTATAACACTGAAGCTTTCTTT.

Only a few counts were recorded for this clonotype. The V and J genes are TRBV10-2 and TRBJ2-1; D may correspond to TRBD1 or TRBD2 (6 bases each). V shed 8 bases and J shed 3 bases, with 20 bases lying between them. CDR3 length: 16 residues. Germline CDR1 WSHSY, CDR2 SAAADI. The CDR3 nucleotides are TGCGCCAGCCGGCCCGGTGATAAGGGGGGCTACAATGAGCAGTTCTTC. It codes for CASRPGDKGGYNEQFF.

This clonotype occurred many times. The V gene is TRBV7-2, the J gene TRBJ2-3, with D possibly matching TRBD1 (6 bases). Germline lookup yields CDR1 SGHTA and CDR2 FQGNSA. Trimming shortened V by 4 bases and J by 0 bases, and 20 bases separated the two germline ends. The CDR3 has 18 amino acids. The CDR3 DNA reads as TGTGCCAGCAGCTCTGGGTTGGGGGCAGGGCCTAGCACAGATACGCAGTATTTT. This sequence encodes CASSSGLGAGPSTDTQYF.

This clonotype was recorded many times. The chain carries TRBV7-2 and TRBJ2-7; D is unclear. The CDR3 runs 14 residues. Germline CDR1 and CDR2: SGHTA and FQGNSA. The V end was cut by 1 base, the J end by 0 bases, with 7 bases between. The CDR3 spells CASSLDSHSYEQYF. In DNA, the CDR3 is TGTGCCAGCAGCTTAGACTCCCACTCCTACGAGCAGTACTTC.

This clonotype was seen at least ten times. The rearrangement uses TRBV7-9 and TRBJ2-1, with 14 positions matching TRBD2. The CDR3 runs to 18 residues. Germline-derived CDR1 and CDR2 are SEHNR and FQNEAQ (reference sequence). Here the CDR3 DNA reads TGTGCAGGGGGGGGGGGACTAGCGGGAGAGTCATTAAGGAATGAGCAGTTCTTC. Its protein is CAGGGGLAGESLRNEQFF.

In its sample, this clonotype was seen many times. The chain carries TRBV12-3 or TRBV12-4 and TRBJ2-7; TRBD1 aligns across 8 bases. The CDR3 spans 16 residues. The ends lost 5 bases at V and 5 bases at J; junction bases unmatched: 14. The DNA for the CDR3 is TGTGCCAGCAGTGACTCCGACAGGGGCCATAACCACGAGCAGTACTTC. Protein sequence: CASSDSDRGHNHEQYF.

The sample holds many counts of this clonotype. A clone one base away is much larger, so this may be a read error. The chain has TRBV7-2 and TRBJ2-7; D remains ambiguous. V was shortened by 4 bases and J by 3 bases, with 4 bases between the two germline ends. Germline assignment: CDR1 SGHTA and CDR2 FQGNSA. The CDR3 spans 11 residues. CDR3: CASSSHYEQYF. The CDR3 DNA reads TGTGCCAGCAGCTCCCACTACGAGCAGTACTTC. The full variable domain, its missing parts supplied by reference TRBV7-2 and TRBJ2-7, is GAGVSQSPSNKVTEKGKDVELRCDPISGHTALYWYRQSLGQGLEFLIYFQGNSAPDKSGLPSDRFSAERTGGSVSTLTIQRTQQEDSAVYLCASSSHYEQYFGPGTRLTVT.

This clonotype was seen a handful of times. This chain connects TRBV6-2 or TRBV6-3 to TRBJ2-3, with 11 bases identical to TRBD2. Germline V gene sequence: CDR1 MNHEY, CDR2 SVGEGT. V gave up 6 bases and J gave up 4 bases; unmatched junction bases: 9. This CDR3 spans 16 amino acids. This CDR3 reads CASRTSGSSFADTQYF. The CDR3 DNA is TGTGCCAGCAGAACTAGCGGGAGCTCATTCGCAGATACGCAGTATTTT.

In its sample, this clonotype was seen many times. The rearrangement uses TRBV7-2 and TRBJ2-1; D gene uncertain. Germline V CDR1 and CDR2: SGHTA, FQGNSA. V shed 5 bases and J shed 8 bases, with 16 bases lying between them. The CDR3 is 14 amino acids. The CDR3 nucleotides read TGTGCCAGCAGCCCCCCGCTAAGGTTGGATGAGCAGTTCTTC. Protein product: CASSPPLRLDEQFF.

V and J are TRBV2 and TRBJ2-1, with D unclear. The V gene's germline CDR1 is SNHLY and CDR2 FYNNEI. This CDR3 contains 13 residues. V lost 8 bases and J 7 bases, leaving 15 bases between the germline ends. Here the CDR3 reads CASGGVEANEQFF. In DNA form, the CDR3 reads TGTGCCAGCGGCGGAGTTGAGGCGAATGAGCAGTTCTTC.

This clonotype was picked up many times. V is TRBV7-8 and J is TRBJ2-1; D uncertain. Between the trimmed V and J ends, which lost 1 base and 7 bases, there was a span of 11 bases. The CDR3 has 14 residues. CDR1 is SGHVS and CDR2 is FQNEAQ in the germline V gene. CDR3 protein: CASSLGPTRNEQFF. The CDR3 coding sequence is TGTGCCAGCAGCTTAGGGCCTACGCGGAATGAGCAGTTCTTC.

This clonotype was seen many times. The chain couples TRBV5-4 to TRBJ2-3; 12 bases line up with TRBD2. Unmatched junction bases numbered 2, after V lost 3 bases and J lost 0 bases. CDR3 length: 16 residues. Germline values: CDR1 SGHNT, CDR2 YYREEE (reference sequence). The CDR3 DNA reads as TGTGCCAGCAGCTGGACTAGCGGGATGAGCACAGATACGCAGTATTTT. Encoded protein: CASSWTSGMSTDTQYF.

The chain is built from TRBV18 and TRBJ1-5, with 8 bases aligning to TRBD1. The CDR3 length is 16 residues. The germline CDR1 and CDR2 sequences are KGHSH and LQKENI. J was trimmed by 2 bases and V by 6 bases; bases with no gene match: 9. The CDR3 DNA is TGTGCCAGCTCTTTAAGGGACAGGATCGGCAATCAGCCCCAGCATTTT. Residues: CASSLRDRIGNQPQHF.

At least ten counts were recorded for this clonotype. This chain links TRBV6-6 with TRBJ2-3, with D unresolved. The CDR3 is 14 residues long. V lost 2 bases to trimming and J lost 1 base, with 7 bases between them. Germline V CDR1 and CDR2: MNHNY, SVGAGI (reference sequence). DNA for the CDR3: TGTGCCAGCAGTTACAGGGTAGGCACAGATACGCAGTATTTT. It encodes CASSYRVGTDTQYF.

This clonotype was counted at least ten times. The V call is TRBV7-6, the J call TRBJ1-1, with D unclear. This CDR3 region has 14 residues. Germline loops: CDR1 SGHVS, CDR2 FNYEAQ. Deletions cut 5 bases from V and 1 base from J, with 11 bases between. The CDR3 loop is CASSGPERNTEAFF. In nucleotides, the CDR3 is TGTGCCAGCAGCGGGCCCGAGAGGAACACTGAAGCTTTCTTT. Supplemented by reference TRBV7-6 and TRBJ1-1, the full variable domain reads GAGVSQSPRYKVTKRGQDVALRCDPISGHVSLYWYRQALGQGPEFLTYFNYEAQQDKSGLPNDRFSAERPEGSISTLTIQRTEQRDSAMYRCASSGPERNTEAFFGQGTRLTVV.

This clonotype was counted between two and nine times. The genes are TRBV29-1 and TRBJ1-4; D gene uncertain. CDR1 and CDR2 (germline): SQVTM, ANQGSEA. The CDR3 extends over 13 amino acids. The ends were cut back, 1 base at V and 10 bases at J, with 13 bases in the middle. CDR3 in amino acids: CSVEVNGEGKLFF. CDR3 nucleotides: TGCAGCGTTGAAGTAAACGGGGAAGGAAAACTGTTTTTT.

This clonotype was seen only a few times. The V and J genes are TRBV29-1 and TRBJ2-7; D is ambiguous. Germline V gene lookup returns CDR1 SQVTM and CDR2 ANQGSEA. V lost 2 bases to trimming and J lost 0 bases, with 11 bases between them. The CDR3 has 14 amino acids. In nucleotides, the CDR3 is TGCAGCGTTGAAACATTACAGAGCTCCTACGAGCAGTACTTC. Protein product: CSVETLQSSYEQYF.

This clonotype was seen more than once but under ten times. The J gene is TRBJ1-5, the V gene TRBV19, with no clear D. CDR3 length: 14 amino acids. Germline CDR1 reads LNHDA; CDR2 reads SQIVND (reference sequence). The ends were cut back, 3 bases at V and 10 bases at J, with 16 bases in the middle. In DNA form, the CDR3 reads TGTGCCAGTAGTATTTGGGGTTCGGTTGGTCCCCAGCATTTT. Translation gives CASSIWGSVGPQHF.